This TCR beta chain was identified during a study of beta chain features in type 1 diabetes. General study findings and limits: Cells carrying high TCR expression could end up over-represented when cDNA is sequenced. A PCR bias possibly favoring shorter templates would apply equally to patients and controls. In comparison with healthy donors, patients had naive, central memory and Treg TCRB repertoires that appeared more similar.

This clone was detected a few times. The antigen is not known. V was clipped by 4 bases and J by 6 bases; unmatched bases: 8. CDR1 and CDR2 from the germline V gene are LGHNA and YSLEER. There are 15 residues in the CDR3. Expressed TCRB transcripts were sequenced because the isolated RNA had all been reverse transcribed beforehand. Measured with immunoSEQ multiplex PCR; TCRdb has only the in-frame clones, and not every one. The profile shows under 800,000 clones, around 15% of them singletons. Cells sorted by CD45RO/CCR7/CD25/CD127/CD95/CD27 comprised CD4+ naive, central memory, regulatory and stem cell-like memory cells.

Material: naive CD4+ T cells from blood. The clonotype comes from a man aged 18 to 30 in good health. V and J are TRBV4-3 and TRBJ2-3; 9 bases line up with TRBD1. The CDR3 reads CASSPRDRVADTQYF. CDR3 DNA: TGCGCCAGCAGCCCAAGGGACAGGGTGGCCGATACGCAGTATTTT.